One and the same sample provided the 12 T cell receptor beta chains below, sequenced in a study of radiation and T cells in renal cell carcinoma. Assay used: immunoSEQ multiplex PCR; TCRdb lists only in-frame clones, some missing. The sample carries about 140,000 clones, roughly 80% recorded once. Noted time point: baseline pretreatment blood. The treatment here: 15 Gy SBRT to primary tumor, nephrectomy 4 weeks later. This material consisted of blood, taken from a patient whose treatment included radiotherapy and nephrectomy. The receptors here all came from a woman aged 50 to 60 with renal cell carcinoma.

This clone was found once. V gene TRBV6-4 combines with J gene TRBJ2-2, with a tentative D call TRBD2 (5 bases). V was cut by 7 bases and J by 2 bases, with 14 bases left in between. Per the germline V gene, CDR1 is MRHNA and CDR2 is SNTAGT. The CDR3 sequence is 15 residues long. The CDR3 nucleotides read TGTGCCAGCAAATTGGAGGAAGGAAACACCGGGGAGCTGTTTTTT. It translates to CASKLEEGNTGELFF.

The J gene is TRBJ1-2, the V gene TRBV30, with D unresolved. The CDR3 spans 16 residues. V was pared by 2 bases and J by 2 bases, with 18 bases between. Germline CDR1 GTSNPN, CDR2 SVGIG (reference sequence). CDR3 in DNA: TGTGCCTGGAGTCCCTTCGCGGCAGACCAAAACTATGGCTACACCTTC. Amino acid sequence: CAWSPFAADQNYGYTF.

The chain employs TRBV29-1 and TRBJ2-7; D is perhaps TRBD1 (6 bases). V lost 6 bases, J lost 3 bases, and 18 bases lay in between. The CDR3 extends over 14 amino acids. Germline-derived CDR1 and CDR2 are SQVTM and ANQGSEA. The CDR3 DNA reads TGCAGCGTGAAAATCGGCCGGACAGTCTACGAGCAGTACTTC. It encodes CSVKIGRTVYEQYF.

The chain has TRBV28 and TRBJ2-7; D may be TRBD1 (6 bases). The CDR3 has 14 amino acids. Trimming removed 4 bases from V and 0 bases from J, with 10 bases in between. Germline loops: CDR1 MDHEN, CDR2 SYDVKM. CDR3 loop: CASSSGVGSYEQYF. Here the CDR3 DNA reads TGTGCCAGCAGTTCAGGGGTAGGCTCCTACGAGCAGTACTTC. The full variable domain, completed using reference TRBV28 and TRBJ2-7, is DVKVTQSSRYLVKRTGEKVFLECVQDMDHENMFWYRQDPGLGLRLIYFSYDVKMKEKGDIPEGYSVSREKKERFSLILESASTNQTSMYLCASSSGVGSYEQYFGPGTRLTVT.

The chain uses TRBV9 and TRBJ2-7; D is unresolved. In germline, CDR1 is SGDLS, CDR2 YYNGEE. V lost 0 bases to trimming and J lost 2 bases, with 12 bases between them. This CDR3 has 15 residues. CDR3 DNA sequence: TGTGCCAGCAGCGTAGATCCCGGTTCCACCTACGAGCAGTACTTC. The encoded protein is CASSVDPGSTYEQYF.

The rearrangement joins TRBV7-2 to TRBJ2-6; D is uncertain. Germline CDR1 SGHTA, CDR2 FQGNSA. The CDR3 extends over 15 amino acids. Trimming pared 3 bases from V and 0 bases from J, leaving 6 bases between. The CDR3 sequence: CASSFRTSGANVLTF. The DNA of the CDR3 is TGTGCCAGCAGCTTTCGGACCTCTGGGGCCAACGTCCTGACTTTC.

This clone was counted at least ten times. This sequence joins TRBV2 and TRBJ2-7; the match to TRBD2 covers 10 bases. Looked up from germline, CDR1 is SNHLY and CDR2 is FYNNEI. V gave up 3 bases and J gave up 4 bases; unmatched junction bases: 3. This CDR3 is 14 amino acids long. CDR3 region: CASSDASGGYEQYF. CDR3 nucleotide sequence: TGTGCCAGCAGTGACGCTAGCGGGGGTTACGAGCAGTACTTC.

The DNA for the CDR3 is TGCAGTGCTAGGGCTAGTAGCGAGCAGTACTTC. Amino acids: CSARASSEQYF. The rearrangement joins TRBV20-1 to TRBJ2-7; D gene unclear. CDR1 is DFQATT, CDR2 SNEGSKA, per germline (reference sequence). Trimming pared 3 bases from V and 6 bases from J, leaving 9 bases between. The CDR3 has 11 amino acids.

The V gene is TRBV6-5, the J gene TRBJ2-7; the D gene is possibly TRBD2 (5 bases). CDR3 length: 13 amino acids. V lost 9 bases and J 0 bases, leaving 12 bases between the germline ends. The V gene's germline CDR1 is MNHEY and CDR2 SVGAGI. CDR3 nucleotides: TGTGCCAGGGGTCGAGGGAGCTCCTACGAGCAGTACTTC. Translation gives CARGRGSSYEQYF.

J is TRBJ1-3 and V is TRBV7-2, with D hard to call. In germline, CDR1 is SGHTA, CDR2 FQGNSA. The length of the CDR3 is 16 residues. V lost 1 base, J lost 4 bases, and 14 bases lay in between. The CDR3 DNA reads as TGTGCCAGCAGCTTAGTGAGTGGCGGGCTGGGAAACACCATATATTTT. It codes for CASSLVSGGLGNTIYF.

The chain recombines TRBV30 with TRBJ2-2; 7 nucleotides line up with TRBD1. V shed 2 bases and J 5 bases; nucleotides not matched to a gene: 8. Germline V gene sequence: CDR1 GTSNPN, CDR2 SVGIG (reference sequence). The CDR3 length is 15 residues. CDR3 amino acids: CAWSKGGSWTGELFF. The CDR3 DNA reads TGTGCCTGGAGTAAAGGGGGCAGTTGGACCGGGGAGCTGTTTTTT.

The CDR3 is CASSPTVITDTQYF. The CDR3 DNA reads as TGTGCCAGCAGCCCGACTGTAATCACAGATACGCAGTATTTT. The chain recombines TRBV6-6 with TRBJ2-3; D gene unclear. This CDR3 is built from 14 residues. Germline-derived CDR1 and CDR2 are MNHNY and SVGAGI (reference sequence). The V end lost 6 bases, the J end lost 2 bases, and 12 bases lay between the germline ends.